This T cell receptor beta chain was sequenced during a study of naive and memory T cell subsets. By sample fraction, this clonotype is medium-sized. The antigen is unknown. General study results and limits: Over 85% of naive TCR sequences appeared only once after error correction, unlike memory subsets.

The beta constant-region primer was an equimolar mix of two oligonucleotides covering TRBC1 and TRBC2. Via MiXCR, TCRdb re-called the UMI-ligation and nested PCR reads, giving one row per CDR3 protein. This sample has tens of thousands of distinct CDR3 sequences, with 13% found just once. The CDR3 totals 15 residues. The junction had 6 bases not matched to a gene; V was cut back by 4 bases and J by 4 bases. The V gene's germline CDR1 is MGHRA and CDR2 YSYEKL. The sample comprised effector memory CD4+ T cells from blood. As to subset: effector memory, CD45RA- CD27-. The clonotype originates from a human donor in good health. The chain uses TRBV4-1 and TRBJ1-5, with 8 nucleotides matching TRBD1. CDR3 residues: CASSRTQGENQPQHF. Written as DNA, the CDR3 is TGCGCCAGCAGCCGAACACAGGGGGAGAATCAGCCCCAGCATTTT.